Below, 18 T cell receptor beta chains from the same sample are listed, as sequenced in a study of immune characterization of retroperitoneal liposarcoma. TCRdb processed the PCR reads anew with MiXCR; each CDR3 protein has one entry. Of some 2,900 distinct CDR3 sequences listed, 40% to 50% are singletons. What was sequenced was tumor tissue. The receptors here all came from a male donor with retroperitoneal liposarcoma.

The chain employs TRBV7-2 and TRBJ2-7; D uncertain. The CDR3 contains 12 residues. V was cut by 0 bases and J by 6 bases, with 6 bases left in between. Germline CDR1 and CDR2: SGHTA and FQGNSA. CDR3 coding DNA: TGTGCCAGCAGCTTAGCGCCTGCCGAGCAGTACTTC. It codes for CASSLAPAEQYF. The variable domain in full, completed from reference TRBV7-2 and TRBJ2-7, reads GAGVSQSPSNKVTEKGKDVELRCDPISGHTALYWYRQSLGQGLEFLIYFQGNSAPDKSGLPSDRFSAERTGGSVSTLTIQRTQQEDSAVYLCASSLAPAEQYFGPGTRLTVT.

The genes are TRBV6-6 and TRBJ2-1, with 7 bases matching TRBD1. The germline CDR1 and CDR2 sequences are MNHNY and SVGAGI (reference sequence). With 2 bases clipped from V and 7 bases from J, the junction kept 8 bases outside the gene matches. The length of the CDR3 is 15 residues. The CDR3 nucleotides are TGTGCCAGCAGTTACGACAGGGCCTTTGGTAATGAGCAGTTCTTC. Translating it yields CASSYDRAFGNEQFF.

The chain joins TRBV7-8 to TRBJ2-1; 10 nucleotides agree with TRBD2. Germline V gives CDR1 SGHVS, CDR2 FQNEAQ. The CDR3 has 14 amino acids. Trimming took 6 bases from V and 5 from J; bases not matched to a gene: 4. Here the CDR3 reads CASRRAGGNNEQFF. CDR3 DNA: TGTGCCAGCAGGCGAGCGGGAGGGAACAATGAGCAGTTCTTC.

This clonotype counts as medium-sized. A much larger clone lies one base from this, so it may be a read error. This sequence joins TRBV4-1 and TRBJ2-5; 7 bases line up with TRBD2. V gave up 1 base and J gave up 11 bases; unmatched junction bases: 10. From germline, CDR1 is MGHRA and CDR2 YSYEKL. This CDR3 spans 14 amino acids. CDR3 coding DNA: TGCGCCAGCAGCCAAGGGCTAGCGGACAATGAGCAGTACTTC. Translation gives CASSQGLADNEQYF.

The chain recombines TRBV6-1 with TRBJ2-1; D is ambiguous. The V end lost 3 bases, the J end lost 4 bases, and 7 bases lay between the germline ends. CDR3 size: 13 residues. Germline values: CDR1 MNHNS, CDR2 SASEGT. The CDR3 region is CASSDNGYNEQFF. The CDR3 nucleotides are TGTGCCAGCAGTGATAATGGATACAATGAGCAGTTCTTC.

J is TRBJ2-4 and V is TRBV7-2, with 8 positions matching TRBD2. The CDR3 has 14 residues. Germline V gene sequence: CDR1 SGHTA, CDR2 FQGNSA. With V trimmed by 3 bases and J by 13 bases, 11 bases remained unmatched. This CDR3 is CASSFTSGSSEQYF. CDR3 sequence (DNA): TGTGCCAGCAGCTTTACTAGCGGATCGTCTGAGCAGTACTTC.

This chain uses TRBV6-1 with TRBJ2-5; the match to TRBD1 covers 8 bases. The J call may be mistaken, given a closer DNA end match to TRBJ2-7. Germline CDR1 reads MNHNS; CDR2 reads SASEGT. This CDR3 contains 16 residues. The CDR3 sequence is CASSPRMPTGAYEQYF. CDR3 bases: TGTGCCAGCAGCCCCCGAATGCCGACAGGGGCCTACGAGCAGTACTTC.

In its sample, this clonotype was seen a few times. V and J are TRBV6-2 or TRBV6-3 and TRBJ1-5, with 7 bases matching TRBD1. Germline values: CDR1 MNHEY, CDR2 SVGEGT. The CDR3 has 14 amino acids. Trimming removed 4 bases from V and 6 bases from J; junction bases left unmatched: 6. CDR3 coding DNA: TGTGCCAGCAGTTCGGGCTACAGGGGTCAGCCCCAGCATTTT. It is translated as CASSSGYRGQPQHF.

The chain uses TRBV6-5 and TRBJ2-1, with 12 bases aligning to TRBD1. The DNA end is a closer match to TRBJ2-7, so the J assignment may be wrong. Germline V gives CDR1 MNHEY, CDR2 SVGAGI. CDR3 length: 17 residues. The CDR3 nucleotides read TGTGCCAGCAGTTACCGGCTGGGACAGGGGGCTTCCTACGAGCAGTACTTC. This gives the protein CASSYRLGQGASYEQYF.

The chain recombines TRBV4-1 with TRBJ2-1; 10 bases line up with TRBD2. This CDR3 has 13 residues. Germline V CDR1 and CDR2: MGHRA, YSYEKL. V gave up 3 bases and J gave up 10 bases; unmatched junction bases: 3. The CDR3 protein is CASSHLAGEEQFF. CDR3 DNA sequence: TGCGCCAGCAGCCACCTAGCGGGAGAGGAGCAGTTCTTC.

Remarks on this clonotype: One end of the junction is discordant with germline, which a read error may explain. The CDR3 loop is CASSLSGTGGSPLHF. As DNA, the CDR3 is TGTGCCAGCAGCCTATCCGGGACAGGGGGTTCACCCCTCCACTTC. This rearrangement joins TRBV7-2 to TRBJ2-7, with 11 bases matching TRBD1. The length of the CDR3 is 15 residues. Germline V gives CDR1 SGHTA, CDR2 FQGNSA.

This clonotype qualifies as medium-sized (0.01 to 0.1%). This sequence joins TRBV6-1 and TRBJ2-1; D is uncertain. This CDR3 is built from 13 residues. CDR1 and CDR2 from the germline V gene are MNHNS and SASEGT. The germline V and J ends were trimmed by 6 bases and 8 bases, with 14 bases remaining between them. The CDR3 is CASRTLGRYEQFF. The CDR3 nucleotides are TGTGCCAGCAGAACACTCGGGCGGTATGAGCAGTTCTTC.

Judged by abundance, this clonotype is medium-sized. The V gene is TRBV7-2, the J gene TRBJ2-4; D not certain. CDR3 length equals 14 residues. In germline, CDR1 is SGHTA, CDR2 FQGNSA. Deletions cut 5 bases from V and 2 bases from J, with 10 bases between. For the CDR3, the DNA is TGTGCCAGCAGCAGTTCTAATTCCAAAAACATTCAGTACTTC. Its protein is CASSSSNSKNIQYF.

This clonotype counts as medium-sized. The chain joins TRBV7-2 to TRBJ2-1; no clear D gene. This CDR3 has 11 residues. Germline V gene sequence: CDR1 SGHTA, CDR2 FQGNSA. V lost 0 bases to trimming and J lost 13 bases, with 7 bases between them. For the CDR3, the DNA is TGTGCCAGCAGCTTAGCAGAGACCCAGTTCTTC. Translating it yields CASSLAETQFF.

The chain uses TRBV6-1 and TRBJ2-1; D unclear. CDR3 length: 13 residues. Germline V gene lookup returns CDR1 MNHNS and CDR2 SASEGT. The ends were cut back, 6 bases at V and 5 bases at J, with 11 bases in the middle. The CDR3 sequence: CASSRQSDNEQFF. CDR3 DNA: TGTGCCAGCAGCAGGCAGAGCGACAATGAGCAGTTCTTC.

This clonotype was seen more than once but under ten times. The V gene is TRBV6-1, the J gene TRBJ2-1; D unresolved. Germline V gene data show CDR1 as MNHNS and CDR2 as SASEGT. Trimming pared 6 bases from V and 5 bases from J, leaving 11 bases between. The CDR3 totals 13 residues. The CDR3 nucleotides are TGTGCCAGCAGCACGAGGTGGCACAATGAGCAGTTCTTC. This translates into CASSTRWHNEQFF.

The chain links TRBV12-3 or TRBV12-4 to TRBJ2-1, with 7 bases aligning to TRBD2. Gene TRBJ2-7 matches the end of the DNA better, so the J call may be wrong. The CDR3 totals 15 residues. CDR3 in DNA: TGTGCCAGCAGCTGGAGCGGGACCAGGGCCTACGAGCAGTACTTC. The encoded protein is CASSWSGTRAYEQYF.

This chain uses TRBV6-1 with TRBJ1-5; D is perhaps TRBD1 (5 bases). Per the germline V gene, CDR1 is MNHNS and CDR2 is SASEGT. The CDR3 length is 15 residues. Trimming removed 5 bases at V and 2 bases at J, with 13 bases between. This chain's CDR3 is CASSLGETGNQPQHF. The CDR3 coding sequence is TGTGCCAGCAGTCTGGGGGAAACGGGCAATCAGCCCCAGCATTTT.